Described below is a single T cell receptor beta chain sequence and its context. Its antigen is undetermined. Just one base apart from a much larger clone, this may be a read error. CDR3 length equals 15 residues. Trimming shortened V by 9 bases and J by 0 bases, and 15 bases separated the two germline ends. Germline CDR1 SGHTA, CDR2 FQGNSA. This entry comes from a study of T cell repertoires in cytomegalovirus infection. Study-wide results and caveats: Individuals carrying CMV plus the relevant HLA were identified by cumulative frequency of public TCR beta families. CMV-specific TCR beta clonotypes restricted by HLA-C dominated the ex vivo response.

TCRdb called the reads again in MiXCR, with one record for every CDR3 protein. The repertoire holds approximately 770,000 distinct CDR3 sequences, with under 35% as singletons. Sequenced here: cultured CD8+ T cells from PBMCs, sampled from culture after CMV antigen stimulation. This TCR derives from a human donor in good health (CMV status not recorded). Some clones in this sample may be carry-over from other donors' samples. The chain is built from TRBV7-2 and TRBJ1-3; D is unclear. This CDR3 is CARSPTDLSGNTIYF. Here the CDR3 DNA reads TGTGCCAGAAGCCCTACAGATCTCTCTGGAAACACCATATATTTT.